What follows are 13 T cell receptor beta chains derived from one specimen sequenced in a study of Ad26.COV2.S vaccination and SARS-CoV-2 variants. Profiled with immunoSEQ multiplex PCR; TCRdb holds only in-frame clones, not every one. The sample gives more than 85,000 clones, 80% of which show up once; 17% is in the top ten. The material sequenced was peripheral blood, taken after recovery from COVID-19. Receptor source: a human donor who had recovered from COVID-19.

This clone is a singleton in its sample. The CDR3 region has the DNA TGTGCCAGCAGTCAAGGGACATCCAACACCGGGGAGCTGTTTTTT. Its translation is CASSQGTSNTGELFF. The rearrangement links TRBV6-6 to TRBJ2-2; D might be TRBD1 (6 bases). Germline CDR1 and CDR2: MNHNY and SVGAGI (reference sequence). V lost 5 bases and J 2 bases, leaving 12 bases between the germline ends. The CDR3 is made up of 15 amino acids.

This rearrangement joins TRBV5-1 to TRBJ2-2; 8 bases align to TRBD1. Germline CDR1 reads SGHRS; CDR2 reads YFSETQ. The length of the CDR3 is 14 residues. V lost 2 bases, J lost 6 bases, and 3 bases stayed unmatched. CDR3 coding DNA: TGCGCCAGCAGCTTCCGGACAGGGCCCGGGGAGCTGTTTTTT. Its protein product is CASSFRTGPGELFF.

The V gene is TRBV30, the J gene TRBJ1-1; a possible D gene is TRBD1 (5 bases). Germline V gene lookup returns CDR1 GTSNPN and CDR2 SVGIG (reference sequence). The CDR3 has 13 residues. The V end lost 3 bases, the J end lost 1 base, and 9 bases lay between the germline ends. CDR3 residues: CAWRSGPNTEAFF. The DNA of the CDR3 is TGTGCCTGGAGGTCGGGGCCGAACACTGAAGCTTTCTTT.

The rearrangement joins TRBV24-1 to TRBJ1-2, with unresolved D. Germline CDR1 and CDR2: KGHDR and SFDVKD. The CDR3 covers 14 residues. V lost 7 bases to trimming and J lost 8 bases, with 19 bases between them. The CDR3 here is CATSTTGPKAGYTF. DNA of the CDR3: TGTGCCACCAGCACAACCGGACCGAAGGCCGGCTACACCTTC.

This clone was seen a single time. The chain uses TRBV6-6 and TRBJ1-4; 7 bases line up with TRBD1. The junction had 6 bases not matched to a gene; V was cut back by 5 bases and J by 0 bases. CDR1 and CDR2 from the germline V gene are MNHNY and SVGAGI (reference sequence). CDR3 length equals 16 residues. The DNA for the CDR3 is TGTGCCAGCAGTAAAACAGGGGCGTCAACTAATGAAAAACTGTTTTTT. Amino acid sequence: CASSKTGASTNEKLFF.

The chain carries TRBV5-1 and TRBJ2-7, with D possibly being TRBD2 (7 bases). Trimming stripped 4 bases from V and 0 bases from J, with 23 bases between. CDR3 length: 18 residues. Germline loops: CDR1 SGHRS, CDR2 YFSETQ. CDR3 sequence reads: CASSPSPGGPSSSYEQYF. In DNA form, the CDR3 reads TGCGCCAGCAGCCCATCCCCGGGGGGCCCTTCTAGCTCCTACGAGCAGTACTTC.

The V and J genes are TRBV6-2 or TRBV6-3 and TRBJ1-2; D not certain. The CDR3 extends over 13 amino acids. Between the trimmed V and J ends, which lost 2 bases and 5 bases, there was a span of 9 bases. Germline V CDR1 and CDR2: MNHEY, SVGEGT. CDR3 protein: CASSYKGVYGYTF. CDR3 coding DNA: TGTGCCAGCAGTTACAAGGGAGTGTATGGCTACACCTTC.

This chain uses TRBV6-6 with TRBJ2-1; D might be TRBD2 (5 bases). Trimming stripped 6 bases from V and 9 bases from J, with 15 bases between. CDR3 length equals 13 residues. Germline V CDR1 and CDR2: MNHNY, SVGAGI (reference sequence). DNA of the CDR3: TGTGCCAGCAGCCAACGGGGTGTGACTGAGCAGTTCTTC. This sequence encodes CASSQRGVTEQFF.

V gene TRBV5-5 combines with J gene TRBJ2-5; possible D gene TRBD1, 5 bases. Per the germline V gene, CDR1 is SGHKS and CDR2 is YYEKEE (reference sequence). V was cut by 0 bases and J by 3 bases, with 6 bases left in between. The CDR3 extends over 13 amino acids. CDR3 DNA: TGTGCCAGCAGCTTGGGCAGGGAAGAGACCCAGTACTTC. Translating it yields CASSLGREETQYF.

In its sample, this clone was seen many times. CDR3 sequence (DNA): TGTGCCAGCAGTCCCGACAGGGGGTACACCGGGGAGCTGTTTTTT. Its protein product is CASSPDRGYTGELFF. The J gene is TRBJ2-2, the V gene TRBV6-6; 9 bases line up with TRBD1. This CDR3 comprises 15 residues. CDR1 and CDR2 from the germline V gene are MNHNY and SVGAGI (reference sequence). With 5 bases clipped from V and 3 bases from J, the junction kept 4 bases outside the gene matches.

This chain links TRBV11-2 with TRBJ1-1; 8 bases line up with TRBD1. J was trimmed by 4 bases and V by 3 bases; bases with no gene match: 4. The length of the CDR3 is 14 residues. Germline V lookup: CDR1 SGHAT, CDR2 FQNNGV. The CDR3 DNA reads TGTGCCAGCAGCTTCCAGGGGGCTGGCACTGAAGCTTTCTTT. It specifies CASSFQGAGTEAFF.

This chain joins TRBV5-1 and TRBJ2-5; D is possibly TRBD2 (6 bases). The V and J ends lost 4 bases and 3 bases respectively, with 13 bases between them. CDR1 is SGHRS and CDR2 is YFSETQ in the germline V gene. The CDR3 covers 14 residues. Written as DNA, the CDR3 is TGCGCCAGCAGCACCCGACTAGGGGAAGAGACCCAGTACTTC. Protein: CASSTRLGEETQYF.

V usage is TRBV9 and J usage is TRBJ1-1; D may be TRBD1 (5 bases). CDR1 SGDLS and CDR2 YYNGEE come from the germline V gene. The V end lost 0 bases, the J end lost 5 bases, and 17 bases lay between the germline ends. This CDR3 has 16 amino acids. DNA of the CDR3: TGTGCCAGCAGCGTAGGGTTAGGGGAAAGGCATACTGAAGCTTTCTTT. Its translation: CASSVGLGERHTEAFF.